These 15 T cell receptor beta chains originate from one sample sequenced in a study of T cells in Graves' hyperthyroidism and ophthalmopathy. Amplified TCR beta CDR3 regions derived from RNA transcripts. Initially, a first-round RT-PCR of the TCR CDR3 employed the HTBI primer set. Using its own MiXCR run on the multiplex PCR reads, TCRdb lists one record per CDR3 protein. The sample carries hundreds of thousands of distinct CDR3 sequences, approximately 14% recorded once. Sequencing was carried out using blood. The receptors shown here come from a man aged 18 to 35 with Graves' ophthalmopathy.

The chain carries TRBV11-2 and TRBJ2-2; TRBD1 aligns across 8 bases. The CDR3 covers 17 residues. Looked up from germline, CDR1 is SGHAT and CDR2 is FQNNGV. J gave up 7 bases and V 5 bases, and 15 bases lay outside the gene matches. The CDR3 region has the DNA TGTGCCAGCAGCAAAACCAGGGGGCGGGGTGAGAGCGGGGAGCTGTTTTTT. This codes for CASSKTRGRGESGELFF.

The chain uses TRBV7-9 and TRBJ2-7, with 9 bases fitting TRBD1. CDR3 length equals 15 residues. The V and J ends lost 5 bases and 5 bases, in that order; junction bases with no gene match: 10. CDR1 and CDR2 from the germline V gene are SEHNR and FQNEAQ (reference sequence). Here the CDR3 reads CASSPPGTGLNEQYF. The CDR3 DNA follows: TGTGCCAGCAGCCCCCCTGGGACAGGGTTGAACGAGCAGTACTTC.

This clonotype was recorded at least ten times. This chain connects TRBV12-3 or TRBV12-4 to TRBJ2-7; 10 positions match TRBD1. V was clipped by 7 bases and J by 6 bases; unmatched bases: 12. The CDR3 is 15 residues long. The CDR3 DNA reads as TGTGCCAGCAACCGGTGGGGACAGGGGCACGGCGAGCAGTACTTC. Its translation is CASNRWGQGHGEQYF.

The chain recombines TRBV5-1 with TRBJ2-5, with D perhaps TRBD1 (6 bases). This CDR3 is 16 amino acids long. The V and J ends lost 1 base and 5 bases respectively, with 18 bases between them. CDR1 and CDR2 (germline): SGHRS, YFSETQ. CDR3 nucleotide sequence: TGCGCCAGCAGCTTGTTGGGGGCTGTTTTAGGGGAGACCCAGTACTTC. Residues: CASSLLGAVLGETQYF.

This clonotype occurred a few times. The chain couples TRBV19 to TRBJ2-7, with D hard to call. Per germline, CDR1 LNHDA and CDR2 SQIVND (reference sequence). V was cut by 9 bases and J by 2 bases, with 8 bases left in between. The CDR3 spans 11 residues. CDR3 protein: CASQGTYEQYF. The CDR3 region has the DNA TGTGCCAGCCAAGGAACCTACGAGCAGTACTTC.

In this sample, this clonotype turned up many times. The J gene is TRBJ1-4, the V gene TRBV6-1, with a weak D call TRBD1 (5 bases). Trimming removed 6 bases from V and 7 bases from J, with 12 bases in between. Looked up from germline, CDR1 is MNHNS and CDR2 is SASEGT. The CDR3 extends over 13 amino acids. CDR3 coding DNA: TGTGCCAGCAGACCCGGGACGATTGAAAAACTGTTTTTT. It translates to CASRPGTIEKLFF.

Ten or more counts support this clonotype. The genes are TRBV3-1 and TRBJ1-2, with no clear D. Germline V lookup: CDR1 LGHDT, CDR2 YNNKEL (reference sequence). CDR3 length: 15 amino acids. Trimming left V 1 base short and J 1 base short, with 10 bases between. CDR3 loop: CASSQVKNFNYGYTF. The CDR3 nucleotides are TGTGCCAGCAGCCAAGTCAAGAATTTTAACTATGGCTACACCTTC.

This rearrangement joins TRBV19 to TRBJ2-7, with 12 bases that match TRBD1. V shed 4 bases and J 4 bases; nucleotides not matched to a gene: 8. CDR3 length: 16 residues. The germline gives CDR1 LNHDA, CDR2 SQIVND (reference sequence). The CDR3 sequence is CASSTSGTGGGYEQYF. CDR3 nucleotide sequence: TGTGCCAGTAGTACCTCCGGGACAGGGGGCGGTTACGAGCAGTACTTC. The full variable domain, completed using reference TRBV19 and TRBJ2-7, is DGGITQSPKYLFRKEGQNVTLSCEQNLNHDAMYWYRQDPGQGLRLIYYSQIVNDFQKGDIAEGYSVSREKKESFPLTVTSAQKNPTAFYLCASSTSGTGGGYEQYFGPGTRLTVT.

This clonotype was recorded many times. J is TRBJ2-1 and V is TRBV7-9; a weak D match, TRBD1 (6 bases). The CDR3 sequence is 14 residues long. V lost 5 bases and J 6 bases, leaving 14 bases between the germline ends. Germline V gene data show CDR1 as SEHNR and CDR2 as FQNEAQ (reference sequence). CDR3 sequence: CASSATGIGNEQFF. CDR3 sequence (DNA): TGTGCCAGCAGCGCTACAGGGATAGGCAATGAGCAGTTCTTC.

The gene calls are TRBV25-1 and TRBJ1-1; TRBD1 matches 8 bases. V lost 3 bases and J lost 1; bases outside the gene matches: 4. The CDR3 spans 15 residues. Germline CDR1 is MGHDK and CDR2 is SYGVNS. The CDR3, as DNA: TGTGCCAGCAGTGAGCTAACAGGGGGGAACACTGAAGCTTTCTTT. Its translation: CASSELTGGNTEAFF. Looking up the rest from reference TRBV25-1 and TRBJ1-1 gives the full variable domain: EADIYQTPRYLVIGTGKKITLECSQTMGHDKMYWYQQDPGMELHLIHYSYGVNSTEKGDLSSESTVSRIRTEHFPLTLESARPSHTSQYLCASSELTGGNTEAFFGQGTRLTVV.

This clonotype showed up many times. This chain connects TRBV30 to TRBJ2-5, with D uncertain. Germline V CDR1 and CDR2: GTSNPN, SVGIG (reference sequence). The ends were cut back, 0 bases at V and 2 bases at J, with 4 bases in the middle. This CDR3 spans 12 amino acids. The CDR3 nucleotides read TGTGCCTGGAGTGTAGGGCAAGAGACCCAGTACTTC. Its protein product is CAWSVGQETQYF.

This clonotype was observed many times. The chain recombines TRBV24-1 with TRBJ2-3; TRBD1 aligns across 7 bases. CDR1 is KGHDR, CDR2 SFDVKD, per germline. The trim removed 3 bases at V and 4 bases at J, leaving 9 bases unmatched. CDR3 length: 16 residues. CDR3 sequence: CATSDETGELADTQYF. The CDR3 bases are TGTGCCACCAGTGATGAAACAGGGGAGTTGGCAGATACGCAGTATTTT.

This clonotype was observed at least ten times. The CDR3 DNA sequence: TGTGCCTGGAGCGTTAAAGCGGGAGTTACGGGGACCCAGTACTTC. It is translated as CAWSVKAGVTGTQYF. V is TRBV30 and J is TRBJ2-5, with 8 bases fitting TRBD2. Germline-derived CDR1 and CDR2 are GTSNPN and SVGIG (reference sequence). After removal of 3 bases from V and 7 bases from J, the junction contained 13 bases not matched to a gene. This CDR3 contains 15 residues.

This clonotype has just a few counts. The V gene is TRBV20-1, the J gene TRBJ2-1, with D possibly matching TRBD2 (6 bases). Germline V CDR1 and CDR2: DFQATT, SNEGSKA (reference sequence). The CDR3 length is 14 residues. Trimming took 2 bases from V and 4 from J, leaving 12 bases between them. As DNA, the CDR3 is TGCAGTGCTAGAAAGGCGGGGTTTTACAATGAGCAGTTCTTC. Encoded protein: CSARKAGFYNEQFF.

This clonotype was counted ten times or more. The gene calls are TRBV10-3 and TRBJ2-5, with D perhaps matching TRBD1 or TRBD2 (5 bases each). V dropped 11 bases and J dropped 4 bases, with 14 bases sitting between them. The germline V gene has CDR1 ENHRY and CDR2 SYGVKD. CDR3 length: 12 residues. In DNA, the CDR3 is TGTGCCGTCGGGACGGAGGCAGAGACCCAGTACTTC. It specifies CAVGTEAETQYF.